This T cell receptor (beta chain) is drawn from a study of low-dose radiotherapy and immunotherapy resistance in tumors. At the level of the study: Doses of 0.5 Gy per fraction every 2 weeks, totaling 6.5 Gy, went to Cohort 1. The drug cyclophosphamide was given into a vein at 200 mg/m2 every two weeks, one day before radiation and immunotherapy. TRAV- and TRBV-specific primers primed first-strand cDNA, covering alpha and beta chains.

The time point was: before trial treatment. Ipilimumab, nivolumab, aspirin, low-dose cyclophosphamide and low-dose radiotherapy were administered to donors. TCR amplification ran approximately 22 PCR cycles using constant-region and V-primer adapter primers. TCRdb redid the calling of the reads with MiXCR, one entry per CDR3 protein. In the table there are about 50,000 distinct CDR3 sequences, roughly 12% of which are singletons. After removal of 9 bases from V and 4 bases from J, the junction contained 6 bases not matched to a gene. In germline, CDR1 is LNHDA, CDR2 SQIVND (reference sequence). The CDR3 totals 14 residues. This clonotype was observed many times.

This clonotype was obtained from a female donor with ovarian cancer. The sequencing used PBMCs, collected before treatment. The chain combines TRBV19 with TRBJ2-2; the match to TRBD1 covers 9 bases. In DNA, the CDR3 is TGTGCCAGCCTCGGGACAGGGCTCACCGGGGAGCTGTTTTTT. It yields the protein CASLGTGLTGELFF.